This T cell receptor (beta chain) came from a study of cytomegalovirus exposure and HLA in healthy donors (dated by TCRdb to between 2016 and 2019). With respect to the entire study: An earlier analysis of approximately 550 of the donors reported about 250 Gb of sequence data and roughly 110 million unique TCR beta sequences from approximately 180 million T cells. In the later analysis, no new phenotypic data were used to find candidate immune exposures; instead, reliance was placed on TCR beta sequences and their occurrence across donors. An earlier analysis of roughly 600 of the donors used high-throughput TCR beta sequencing to judge whether each TCR beta V gene segment behaved as functional or pseudogenic. Besides the first cohort of approximately 710 subjects, a separate validation cohort made up of 120 different subjects was used. Roughly five DR-DQ haplotypes were handled as single units for association and clustering, since linkage in the cohort was strong. The number of donors typed differed by locus, with about 629-640 for A, B, C, DRB1 and DQB1, about 500 for DQA1, about 610 for DPA1, and roughly 450 for DPB1. Among 300 to 500 genotyped donors of the cohort, an average of about 240,000 unique TCR beta nucleotide sequences was sequenced per donor, of which 15% to 20% were non-productive. The study was designed to test whether signatures of past pathogen exposure could be identified by cataloging public T cell receptors. HLA typing covered class I and class II loci at four-digit resolution. Every discovery cohort repertoire had been produced on one sequencing platform. Donor age, sex, ethnicity and CMV serostatus were compiled alongside the repertoire data. Roughly 300 gigabases of sequencing data and tens of millions of unique TCR sequences were included in an early release covering 550 to 650 HLA-typed donors. To predict cytomegalovirus infection status, the study brought together high-throughput TCR immunosequencing, statistical association of individual TCRs with disease status, and machine learning. A later analysis re-analyzed previously published TCR beta repertoires from 550 to 700 donors and added high-resolution HLA genotyping to study TCR occurrence patterns. Of the roughly 390 genotyped donors, more than 75% were placed in the genetic ancestry cluster associated with self-reported Caucasian donors. The study profiled the T cell repertoires of 666 subjects by immunosequencing and related them to cytomegalovirus serostatus. A later genetic analysis took genome-wide SNP genotypes for about 65% of the roughly 670 donors and used that subset as a discovery cohort.

In total, fewer than 750 healthy bone marrow donors made up the cohort. At the time of sampling, every cohort member was nominally healthy, though immune exposures that went unrecorded were likely present. The donor tested CMV seronegative and was one of the 352 seronegative cohort members. Each donor provided a peripheral blood sample, and peripheral blood mononuclear cells were used for TCR beta sequencing. The Qiagen DNeasy Blood Extraction Kit was used to extract genomic DNA from the blood cell samples. The library was made by the immunoSEQ multiplex PCR assay. For the multiplex PCR, a mixture combining 60 forward primers for TCR Vbeta segments and 13 reverse primers for TCR Jbeta segments was used. Amplification of the CDR3 region of rearranged TCR beta genes was performed with a multiplex PCR assay on genomic DNA. Amplified TCR beta libraries were sequenced as 87-base-pair reads on the Illumina HiSeq System. In the source study's methods: A later analysis tallied some 79 million unique TCR beta chains across the 666 repertoires, and some 12 million of those chains were shared by two or more donors. A nearest-neighbor algorithm error-corrected the raw reads and collapsed the reads into unique sequences, merging closely related sequences to remove PCR and sequencing errors. CDR3 sequences were aligned to IMGT reference sequences to assign V, D and J gene segments. For a sequence to be retained, a match of at least six nucleotides to both a V gene segment and a J gene segment was required. A rearrangement was called productive if the CDR3 had no stop codons and remained in frame with V and J, and every other rearrangement was called non-productive. Following IMGT convention, CDR3 was defined as the stretch from the second conserved V-encoded cysteine up to the conserved J-encoded phenylalanine. Sequences without an unambiguous match to a single V gene segment were excluded from the earlier analysis of a few hundred of the donors. An earlier analysis of 587 of the donors called V segments functional above 56.7% productive rearrangements and segregating when the between-donor standard deviation exceeded 5%. A statistical classification framework was developed to diagnose cytomegalovirus status using the catalog of TCR beta chain sequences. In a later analysis, TCR nucleotide sequences were compared against IMGT/GENE-DB human TR gene sequences so that V and J genes could be assigned. In a later analysis, CDR3 sequences and most-parsimonious VDJ recombination scenarios were assigned using the TCRdist pipeline. In a later analysis, each TCR beta chain was defined by its CDR3 amino acid sequence together with its V-gene family, and reads without a unique V-gene family were excluded. To address suspected cross-contamination and a sequencing artifact, a later analysis removed around 590 highly shared, low-generation-probability nucleotide sequences. In a later analysis, a clonal expansion index was calculated for each public chain from normalized within-repertoire ranks of inferred template counts. In a later analysis, generation probabilities were computed using a VDJ recombination model fitted to out-of-frame rearrangements, and the results were checked against IGoR. In a later analysis, hypergeometric tests were used to score TCR-TCR, TCR-HLA and TCR-CMV co-occurrence, with a repertoire-size bias correction applied to TCR pairs. False discovery rates were estimated in a later analysis by permuting HLA or CMV assignments 20 times. In a later analysis, co-occurring TCRs were grouped using DBSCAN, and TCRdist sequence similarity was added for clustering within HLA-allele-positive subsets. Repertoires with fewer than 30,000 or more than 120,000 public chains were left out of co-occurrence clustering, as were four to six repertoires with anomalous nucleotide sharing. Imported from immuneACCESS, the table was reduced by TCRdb to in-frame sequences with V and J called. These copies leave out some clones; in studies compared against another copy, an unresolved V gene accounts for under half, and the cause of the remainder is not known. That table gives V, J and clone size, and the DNA gave D and trimming. Present in this sample are 150,000 or so clones, 80% to 85% of which were seen just once. Around 1% of the sample is taken by the ten largest.

The study at large found these results: When HLA alleles, especially DR and DQ, strongly co-occurred, TCR associations were difficult to assign to individual alleles. While some public TCRs were present in many individuals, most TCR sequences turned up only very rarely across donors. The study gave a list of 150 to 200 TCR beta chains associated with cytomegalovirus. The sequencing pipeline was judged likely to have produced a cluster of highly shared sequence variants as a technical artifact. The authors suggested that the approach could potentially be generalized to other disease states and immunological phenotypes. A later genetic analysis reported fewer N-insertions in productive TCRs among donors in an Asian-associated ancestry cluster than the roughly 700-donor mean. Sequencing depth was assumed to be roughly uniform across donors in the presence/absence analyses, though that assumption may not hold. Three of the identified cytomegalovirus-associated TCR beta chains were confirmed in vitro to be specific for cytomegalovirus antigens. In a later analysis, the rate of TCR association differed among HLA loci, with DRB1 alleles having the most associated TCRs and HLA-C alleles having the fewest. Because HLA typing was unavailable for some donors at each locus, only the typed subset was used in association tests. In a later genetic analysis, a missense DCLRE1C variant was associated with V-gene and J-gene trimming of TCR beta chains, and the association was replicated in an independent cohort. A further reported finding was that TCR beta sequences accurately predicted the HLA-A and HLA-B alleles for most subjects in the first cohort. CMV serostatus was the only immune exposure information available for the cohort. Only TCR beta chains were sequenced in this cohort, and the absence of alpha or paired-chain data limited detectable features. Correlated functional status among segregating V segments might reflect linkage disequilibrium, but an unknown experimental factor could not be ruled out. The earlier analysis of approximately 560 of the donors excluded over 15 rarely observed V segments, including chromosome 9 orphons, because counts were too low. An earlier analysis of around 500 of the donors showed that most TCR beta V segments appeared in productive rearrangements either about 90% or about 30% of the time, which broadly matched IMGT annotations. The classifier was reported to diagnose cytomegalovirus status with high specificity and sensitivity in both the original and validation cohorts. Several of the top co-occurrence clusters appeared to be linked to parvovirus B19, influenza, CMV and Epstein-Barr virus, according to a later analysis. Most CMV-associated TCR beta chains appeared to be HLA-restricted in a later analysis, and the HLA associations seemed to be driven largely by CMV exposure. Specific HLA alleles were associated with 15,000 to 20,000 TCR beta sequences at a false discovery rate of 0.05 in a later analysis. In a later analysis, HLA-associated TCR beta chains were found to be more clonally expanded and to have lower generation probabilities than equally common non-associated chains.

Comments on this clone: Its antigen target is currently unknown. Base qualities are missing; no much larger clone stands one base away.

This sequence was found in a man younger than 45 in good health and CMV-seronegative. The material sequenced was PBMCs.

DNA sequence: TGTGCCATCGGGGAGGCAGCAGAGGAGACCCAGTACTTC. Translated, this is CAIGEAAEETQYF. The sequence links TRBV10-3 to TRBJ2-5; a tentative D call is TRBD2 (6 bases match). The cysteine opens and the phenylalanine closes a CDR3 of 13 amino acids. Only the CDR3 part of the read is kept: 39 bases, read in frame from the first base. Deletion took 8 bases off V and 5 bases off J, with a span of 15 bases between the germline ends. CDR1 ENHRY and CDR2 SYGVKD are derived from the germline V gene.